This entry features one T cell receptor (beta chain) sequence. Its antigen has not been determined. The input lacks base qualities; no much larger clone sits a single base away. Using the deep immunoSEQ assay, multiplex PCR amplified TCR CDR3 regions from genomic DNA. Extracted genomic DNA from each cell subset was distributed evenly across all wells of several immunoSEQ 96-well plates, and each plate was treated as a replicate. Each replicate PCR for sorted subsets received roughly 0.2 ug genomic DNA, equal to tens of thousands of T cell genomes. The purified libraries were quantified using a Qubit 3.0 fluorometer, sized with a Bioanalyzer 2100, and then quantified again using the KAPA Library Quantification kit. Every immunoSEQ 96-well plate was sequenced on a separate single-read 150-cycle Illumina NextSeq 550 flow cell. From the authors' description of their analysis: Because the immunoSEQ output held only junctional sequences and lacked quality scores, the filtering could not match the filtering applied to full-length reads. Sequences were annotated with PyIR, a Python wrapper for IgBLAST v1.9, using IMGT germline references to assign V/J genes and CDR3. Reads were removed for weak V/J assignments (E-value above 1e-6), missing CDR3, stop codons, out-of-frame junctions, or ambiguous translated residues. V3J clonotypes were defined as sequences sharing an identical inferred V gene, J gene, and CDR3 amino acid sequence. To compute the percentage overlap between repertoires, the number of shared unique clonotypes was divided by the size of the smaller repertoire. Three approaches were used to assess repertoire richness: RTK rarefaction, the Chao1 estimator, and Recon v2.1 estimates of unobserved clonotypes. OLGA was used to compute generation probabilities for all TCRbeta clonotypes that the gDNA method yielded from a handful of donors. The source is immuneACCESS, and TCRdb retained only in-frame sequences with V and J called. Part of the clones is not carried over; for the studies checked, unresolved V genes explain less than half of this, and the remainder is unexplained. That table is the source of V, J and clone size, and D and trimming were worked out from the DNA. This sample holds roughly 220,000 clones; just over 65% were observed only once. Around 10% of the sample is held by the ten biggest clonotypes.

Compared with germline, V lacks 7 bases and J lacks 6 bases; bases without a gene match: 8. There are 13 amino acids in the CDR3, from cysteine to phenylalanine inclusive. Of the read, only the CDR3 DNA is kept; its 39 bases are in frame from base 1. Taken from the germline V gene, the CDR1 and CDR2 loops are MNHEY and SVGAGI. The sample originates from a study of shared clonotypes between healthy human individuals (dated by TCRdb to 2019 to 2021). About the full investigation: Two women and three men aged 18 to 49 years were included in the cohort. For each donor, CD4 naive and CD4 memory were each run on three plates, CD8 naive on two plates, and CD8 memory on one plate. The study deeply sequenced blood TCR repertoires of five healthy adults to estimate repertoire size and the extent of clonotype sharing between individuals. To increase sequencing depth and limit assay-specific biases, TCR repertoire library preparation and sequencing were carried out by different laboratories using diverse techniques. Each donor's leukapheresis produced roughly between about 0.8 and 8.9 billion PBMCs. Overall study outcomes, separate from this receptor: Clonotypes shared by all four sorted-subset donors showed higher generation probabilities than non-shared clonotypes. Naive subsets generally had larger estimated clonotype richness than memory subsets. Even with the large sequencing depth, rarefaction of the sorted-subset datasets indicated that sequencing was incomplete. Sampling was restricted to blood, and TCR repertoires in tissues likely differ from the TCR repertoires found in blood. The small number of donors limited the genetic and exposure-history diversity represented. Pairwise subsampling led to the expectation that sequencing depth would affect the degree of clonotype sharing among donors. Approximately 5% of naive CD4, 3.5% of naive CD8, around 2.3% of memory CD4, and more than 0.35% of memory CD8 clonotypes were shared across a few donors.

The donors were healthy, HIV-negative adults with no recently reported acute infections or vaccinations. Only Caucasian adults living in Nashville, Tennessee, USA were represented among the donors. Magnetic negative selection was used to enrich CD4+ T cells, after which naive cells were positively selected on CD45RA and the negative fraction became the memory subset. Blood was collected by leukapheresis, and PBMCs were isolated by Ficoll-Histopaque density gradient centrifugation and then cryopreserved in liquid nitrogen vapor phase. Purity and quantity of every magnetically sorted T cell population were checked by analytical flow cytometry. Genomic DNA was isolated from every sorted fraction and measured by UV absorbance on a Nanodrop 2000c.

The clonotype comes from a man aged 25 to 40 in good health. Source material: memory CD4+ T cells sorted from blood. The cell subset or site label, read with the paper, signifies: CD45RA-negative fraction. The chain is made from TRBV6-5 and TRBJ2-7, and 8 junction bases match TRBD2. The sequenced DNA: TGTGCCAGCACCTCCGGGACTAGGAGCGAGCAGTACTTC. Its protein is CASTSGTRSEQYF.